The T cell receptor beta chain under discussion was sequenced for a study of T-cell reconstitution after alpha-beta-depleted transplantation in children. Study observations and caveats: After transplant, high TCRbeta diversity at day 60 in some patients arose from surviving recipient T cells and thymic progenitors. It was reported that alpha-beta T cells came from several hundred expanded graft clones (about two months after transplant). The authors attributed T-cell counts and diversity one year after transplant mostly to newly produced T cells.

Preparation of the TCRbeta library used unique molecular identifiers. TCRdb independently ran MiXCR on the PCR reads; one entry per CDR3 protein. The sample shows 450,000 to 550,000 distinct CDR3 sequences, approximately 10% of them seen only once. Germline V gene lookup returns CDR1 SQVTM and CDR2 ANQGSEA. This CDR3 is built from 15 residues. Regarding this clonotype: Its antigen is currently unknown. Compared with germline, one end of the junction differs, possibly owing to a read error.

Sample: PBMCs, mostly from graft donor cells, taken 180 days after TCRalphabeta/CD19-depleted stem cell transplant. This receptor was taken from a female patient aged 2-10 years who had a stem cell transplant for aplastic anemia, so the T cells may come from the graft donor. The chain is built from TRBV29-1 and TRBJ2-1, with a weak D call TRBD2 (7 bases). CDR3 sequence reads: CSVEEVQGRVNQQFF. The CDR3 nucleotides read TGCAGCGTTGAAGAGGTGCAGGGGAGGGTCAATCAGCAGTTCTTC.